This record covers a single T cell receptor beta chain. It has no known antigen specificity. No base-level quality is on record; no much larger clone is a single base apart. The data belong to a study of control samples from healthy donors and cancer patients (dated by TCRdb to the early 2020s). From the cysteine through the phenylalanine, the CDR3 covers 16 amino acids. The read is trimmed to its CDR3 DNA, 48 bases read in frame from base 1. Between the V and J ends, shortened by 2 bases and 9 bases respectively, the junction contains 22 bases. The germline V gene (reference sequence) supplies CDR1 SGHNT and CDR2 YYREEE. Receptor amplification or capture employed the immunoSEQ multiplex PCR assay. TCRdb re-hosts the immuneACCESS table, in-frame sequences only. Its copies lack some clones; in the studies checked, an unresolved V gene accounts for under half of them, and the cause for the rest is not known. The sample table lists 150,000 to 200,000 clones, roughly 94% of them with a count of one. The top ten constitute 12% to 15% of the sample.

Sequences were obtained from PBMCs. The sequence links TRBV5-4 to TRBJ2-3; the best D guess is TRBD1, with 6 bases matching. The source of this sequence is a man in his sixties with colorectal cancer. The CDR3 protein: CASSLGQRAAGSTQYF. The DNA is as follows: TGTGCCAGCAGCTTAGGACAGCGCGCCGCGGGTTCGACGCAGTATTTT.